A single sample is the source of the 18 T cell receptor beta chains below, sequenced in a study of T cell clonotyping in hematopoietic cell transplantation. Libraries were prepared by immunoSEQ multiplex PCR; TCRdb keeps only in-frame clonotypes and omits some of them. The sample has 70,000 or so clones, roughly 93% seen once; the top ten hold about 1.5%. The specimen sequenced was peripheral blood mononuclear cells. These TCRs come from a man aged 45-65 years in good health. Some clones in this sample may be carry-over from other donors' samples.

The genes are TRBV9 and TRBJ2-7, with D possibly called TRBD1 or TRBD2 (6 bases each). Trimming left V 3 bases short and J 2 bases short, with 27 bases between. The CDR3 is made up of 19 amino acids. CDR1 is SGDLS, CDR2 YYNGEE, per germline. The CDR3 DNA is TGTGCCAGCAGCGAGGGGGGTGTTCGGGGGCCGCTTATCCCCTACGAGCAGTACTTC. It is translated as CASSEGGVRGPLIPYEQYF.

This rearrangement joins TRBV7-8 to TRBJ1-2, with 7 bases fitting TRBD1. V was pared by 2 bases and J by 7 bases, with 22 bases of the junction left unmatched. The CDR3 contains 19 residues. Germline V gene data show CDR1 as SGHVS and CDR2 as FQNEAQ. CDR3 bases: TGTGCCAGCAGCTTATGGGAAGGAAGGGGGCAGGGGGGAGTTGTTGGCTACACCTTC. This translates into CASSLWEGRGQGGVVGYTF.

J is TRBJ2-7 and V is TRBV7-9; 10 positions agree with TRBD2. In germline, CDR1 is SEHNR, CDR2 FQNEAQ (reference sequence). J was trimmed by 6 bases and V by 5 bases; bases with no gene match: 16. The CDR3 loop spans 17 amino acids. The CDR3 DNA reads as TGTGCCAGCAGCGCGCCATCGCTAGCGGGAGCTCGGGGCGAGCAGTACTTC. It encodes CASSAPSLAGARGEQYF.

The rearrangement links TRBV14 to TRBJ2-7; maybe TRBD1 (5 bases). The CDR3 is 14 residues long. Germline V gene sequence: CDR1 SGHDN, CDR2 FVKESK. The V end was cut by 1 base, the J end by 3 bases, with 10 bases between. The chain's CDR3 is CASSQGGRVYEQYF. The CDR3 region has the DNA TGTGCCAGCAGCCAAGGGGGCAGGGTCTACGAGCAGTACTTC.

This clone was observed a few times. The chain has TRBV28 and TRBJ2-2; 8 bases map to TRBD1. Germline V lookup: CDR1 MDHEN, CDR2 SYDVKM. The V segment lost 8 bases and the J segment 5 bases; nucleotides outside the gene matches: 10. The CDR3 totals 15 residues. CDR3 coding DNA: TGTGCCAGCGCTCCAGGGGGCGACGTAACCGGGGAGCTGTTTTTT. The encoded protein is CASAPGGDVTGELFF.

The chain couples TRBV5-1 to TRBJ2-7, with 7 bases lining up with TRBD1. Trimming cost V 3 bases and J 3 bases; bases outside gene matches: 6. The CDR3 runs to 14 residues. In germline, CDR1 is SGHRS, CDR2 YFSETQ. The CDR3 DNA reads TGCGCCAGCAGCTCATTCTCAGGGGGCTACGAGCAGTACTTC. It encodes CASSSFSGGYEQYF.

The chain recombines TRBV5-8 with TRBJ1-5; no reliable D call. V was cut by 3 bases and J by 4 bases, with 11 bases left in between. Germline CDR1 and CDR2: SGHTS and YDEGEE. This CDR3 has 14 amino acids. CDR3 residues: CASSSGLQNQPQHF. CDR3 bases: TGTGCCAGCAGCTCCGGACTCCAAAATCAGCCCCAGCATTTT.

This chain's CDR3 is CASSLLLGSGANVLTF. CDR3 nucleotides: TGTGCCAGCAGTTTATTGTTGGGCTCTGGGGCCAACGTCCTGACTTTC. This chain links TRBV27 with TRBJ2-6; D unclear. The V gene lost 1 base and the J gene lost 0 bases, with 7 bases spanning the gap. CDR1 MNHEY and CDR2 SMNVEV come from the germline V gene (reference sequence). The length of the CDR3 is 16 residues.

V gene TRBV28 combines with J gene TRBJ1-1; the D is unclear. The CDR3 sequence is 14 residues long. Germline lookup yields CDR1 MDHEN and CDR2 SYDVKM. The ends were cut back, 5 bases at V and 0 bases at J, with 10 bases in the middle. In DNA form, the CDR3 reads TGTGCCAGCAGTCCTCGATCATTGAACACTGAAGCTTTCTTT. This gives the protein CASSPRSLNTEAFF.

V and J are TRBV5-4 and TRBJ1-2, with TRBD1 identical over 7 bases. This CDR3 is built from 15 residues. V was clipped by 0 bases and J by 8 bases; unmatched bases: 10. The germline gives CDR1 SGHNT, CDR2 YYREEE (reference sequence). The CDR3 nucleotides read TGTGCCAGCAGCTTGGGACAGGGACTCGGTGGGGGCTACACCTTC. It codes for CASSLGQGLGGGYTF.

The V gene is TRBV14, the J gene TRBJ2-2; D is ambiguous. Germline CDR1 and CDR2: SGHDN and FVKESK. Trimming took 1 base from V and 8 from J, leaving 8 bases between them. The CDR3 extends over 13 amino acids. The CDR3 bases are TGTGCCAGCAGCCAAGCGAAGACAGGGGAGCTGTTTTTT. It translates to CASSQAKTGELFF.

The chain has TRBV27 and TRBJ1-5; D may be TRBD1 (5 bases). CDR1 MNHEY and CDR2 SMNVEV come from the germline V gene (reference sequence). Trimming took off 5 bases at V and 1 base at J, with 9 bases between the two ends. The length of the CDR3 is 14 residues. The CDR3 spells CASSPQGSNQPQHF. The CDR3 DNA follows: TGTGCCAGCAGTCCCCAGGGAAGCAATCAGCCCCAGCATTTT.

The V gene is TRBV27, the J gene TRBJ2-3; D possibly uses TRBD1 or TRBD2 (5 bases each). V dropped 5 bases and J dropped 6 bases, with 15 bases sitting between them. This CDR3 has 14 residues. Germline CDR1 reads MNHEY; CDR2 reads SMNVEV (reference sequence). Written as DNA, the CDR3 is TGTGCCAGCAGTCCCCTCAGGGTAGCGGATACGCAGTATTTT. It yields the protein CASSPLRVADTQYF.

V usage is TRBV7-9 and J usage is TRBJ1-1, with TRBD1 as a possible D gene (6 bases). From germline, CDR1 is SEHNR and CDR2 FQNEAQ (reference sequence). The V end lost 6 bases, the J end lost 6 bases, and 11 bases lay between the germline ends. The CDR3 runs 12 residues. CDR3 in amino acids: CASRDTGPEAFF. CDR3 bases: TGTGCCAGCAGAGATACAGGGCCTGAAGCTTTCTTT.

The chain has TRBV30 and TRBJ1-1; 8 bases fit TRBD1. The germline CDR1 and CDR2 sequences are GTSNPN and SVGIG (reference sequence). Trimming cost V 0 bases and J 6 bases; bases outside gene matches: 6. This CDR3 contains 14 residues. The CDR3 is CAWSVNRGGPEAFF. The CDR3, as DNA: TGTGCCTGGAGTGTAAACAGGGGGGGGCCTGAAGCTTTCTTT.

The rearrangement joins TRBV30 to TRBJ1-3, with a weak D call TRBD1 (5 bases). Trimming took 1 base from V and 2 from J, leaving 6 bases between them. The germline gives CDR1 GTSNPN, CDR2 SVGIG (reference sequence). The CDR3 consists of 13 residues. CDR3 sequence: CAWSEGAGNTIYF. CDR3 DNA: TGTGCCTGGAGTGAAGGGGCTGGAAACACCATATATTTT.

The chain employs TRBV28 and TRBJ2-7; D remains unclear. The CDR3 extends over 13 amino acids. CDR1 is MDHEN, CDR2 SYDVKM, per germline. Deletions cut 3 bases from V and 7 bases from J, with 13 bases between. The CDR3 reads CASSFVLEDEQYF. CDR3 bases: TGTGCCAGCAGTTTCGTTTTAGAAGATGAGCAGTACTTC. The whole variable domain, filled in from reference TRBV28 and TRBJ2-7, reads DVKVTQSSRYLVKRTGEKVFLECVQDMDHENMFWYRQDPGLGLRLIYFSYDVKMKEKGDIPEGYSVSREKKERFSLILESASTNQTSMYLCASSFVLEDEQYFGPGTRLTVT.

The chain uses TRBV5-8 and TRBJ2-2; D may correspond to TRBD1 or TRBD2 (6 bases each). Germline V gene sequence: CDR1 SGHTS, CDR2 YDEGEE. The length of the CDR3 is 16 residues. Trimming removed 0 bases from V and 5 bases from J, with 14 bases in between. The CDR3 loop reads CASSLVRGRVTGELFF. CDR3 coding DNA: TGTGCCAGCAGCTTGGTCCGGGGGCGGGTAACCGGGGAGCTGTTTTTT.